These 18 T cell receptor beta chains share one sample of origin, sequenced in a study of spatial heterogeneity in lung cancer. The time point denotes: sample taken at primary tumor resection. From tumor, nontumor lung or frozen PBMC, whole RNA was taken unsorted for sequencing. TCRdb itself ran the 5' RACE reads through MiXCR, one entry per CDR3 protein. The sample comprises about 4,400 distinct CDR3 sequences, almost 35% of which are singletons, and 30% to 45% rests with the top ten. Sequencing was performed on PBMCs, taken at surgery. The source of these receptors is a male donor with early-stage non-small cell lung cancer.

This clonotype came up a few times. This beta chain slipped into a library made for alpha chains as a stray read, so its size is not meaningful. CDR3 amino acids: CASRSGQGGELFF. For the CDR3, the DNA is TGTGCCAGCAGGTCAGGGCAAGGCGGGGAGCTGTTTTTT. The chain combines TRBV7-6 with TRBJ2-2; weak D call: TRBD1 (5 bases). CDR1 SGHVS and CDR2 FNYEAQ come from the germline V gene. V gave up 6 bases and J gave up 7 bases, with 12 bases separating them. The CDR3 runs to 13 residues. Full variable domain (outside the CDR3, taken from reference TRBV7-6 and TRBJ2-2): GAGVSQSPRYKVTKRGQDVALRCDPISGHVSLYWYRQALGQGPEFLTYFNYEAQQDKSGLPNDRFSAERPEGSISTLTIQRTEQRDSAMYRCASRSGQGGELFFGEGSRLTVL.

On this clonotype: A library made for alpha chains picked up this beta chain off target, so its size means little. The rearrangement uses TRBV20-1 and TRBJ2-3, with a possible D match to TRBD2 (6 bases). The ends were cut back, 4 bases at V and 0 bases at J, with 14 bases in the middle. CDR1 is DFQATT, CDR2 SNEGSKA, per germline (reference sequence). This CDR3 region has 15 residues. The DNA for the CDR3 is TGCAGTGCTAAGCCCTCCCGGGGGAGCACAGATACGCAGTATTTT. It encodes CSAKPSRGSTDTQYF.

Comments on this clonotype: A library made for alpha chains picked up this beta chain off target, so its size means little. The rearrangement uses TRBV5-1 and TRBJ2-2; no reliable D call. Trimming took 1 base from V and 8 from J, leaving 15 bases between them. Germline V lookup: CDR1 SGHRS, CDR2 YFSETQ. CDR3 size: 15 residues. CDR3 DNA sequence: TGCGCCAGCAGCTTGCGCTCGGCGCCCCGAGGGGAGCTGTTTTTT. It translates to CASSLRSAPRGELFF.

This clonotype has more than one count but fewer than ten. A library prepared for alpha chains yielded this beta chain as an off-target read; its size is of little meaning. J is TRBJ2-5 and V is TRBV5-1, with 10 bases that match TRBD2. This CDR3 has 16 residues. The J segment lost 2 bases and the V segment lost 4 bases, leaving 8 bases of the junction unmatched. The germline V gene encodes CDR1 SGHRS and CDR2 YFSETQ. The CDR3, as DNA: TGCGCCAGCAGCGATACCGGGACTAGCGTTCAAGAGACCCAGTACTTC. Translated: CASSDTGTSVQETQYF.

This clonotype is a singleton in its sample. The library was prepared for alpha chains; this beta chain is a stray read, so its frequency means little. The gene calls are TRBV12-3 or TRBV12-4 and TRBJ2-5; 8 bases are shared with TRBD1. V shed 8 bases and J 9 bases; nucleotides not matched to a gene: 14. The CDR3 covers 14 residues. CDR3 region: CASHRTGTGGSQYF. As DNA, the CDR3 is TGTGCCAGCCATCGGACAGGGACGGGTGGGTCCCAGTACTTC.

Worth noting for this clonotype: This beta chain was picked up by a library intended for alpha chains and is off target, so its count carries little meaning. This chain joins TRBV28 and TRBJ2-7, with 7 bases that match TRBD2. The CDR3 is made up of 14 amino acids. Trimming took 7 bases from V and 6 from J; bases not matched to a gene: 12. The germline CDR1 and CDR2 sequences are MDHEN and SYDVKM. The CDR3 is CASKSGTTIGEQYF. In DNA form, the CDR3 reads TGTGCCAGCAAGAGCGGGACGACGATTGGCGAGCAGTACTTC. Full variable domain (outside the CDR3, taken from reference TRBV28 and TRBJ2-7): DVKVTQSSRYLVKRTGEKVFLECVQDMDHENMFWYRQDPGLGLRLIYFSYDVKMKEKGDIPEGYSVSREKKERFSLILESASTNQTSMYLCASKSGTTIGEQYFGPGTRLTVT.

This clonotype is classed as large. This beta chain is off target for a library built for alpha chains, so its abundance means little. This rearrangement joins TRBV3-1 to TRBJ2-7; D is unclear. V lost 1 base and J 6 bases, leaving 4 bases between the germline ends. Germline V gene sequence: CDR1 LGHDT, CDR2 YNNKEL (reference sequence). This CDR3 region has 11 residues. For the CDR3, the DNA is TGTGCCAGCAGCCAAGCACTCGAGCAGTACTTC. Translation: CASSQALEQYF.

In the case of this clonotype: Since it is a stray read in a library aimed at alpha chains, this beta chain has a size that is not meaningful. The V call is TRBV5-6, the J call TRBJ2-7; D possibly corresponds to TRBD2 (5 bases). The CDR3 contains 15 residues. V was cut by 4 bases and J by 3 bases, with 17 bases left in between. The germline V gene has CDR1 SGHDT and CDR2 YYEEEE. The CDR3 reads CASSRRGSLDYEQYF. For the CDR3, the DNA is TGTGCCAGCAGCCGGCGCGGGTCCTTAGACTACGAGCAGTACTTC. Full variable domain (missing parts from reference TRBV5-6 and TRBJ2-7): DAGVTQSPTHLIKTRGQQVTLRCSPKSGHDTVSWYQQALGQGPQFIFQYYEEEERQRGNFPDRFSGHQFPNYSSELNVNALLLGDSALYLCASSRRGSLDYEQYFGPGTRLTVT.

With regard to this clonotype: This beta chain is a stray sequence in a library constructed for alpha chains; its clone size is not meaningful. The chain combines TRBV5-1 with TRBJ2-7, with a tentative D call TRBD1 (6 bases). The length of the CDR3 is 15 residues. Trimming stripped 4 bases from V and 3 bases from J, with 17 bases between. Germline V gene lookup returns CDR1 SGHRS and CDR2 YFSETQ. The CDR3 region is CASSPQQGPDYEQYF. CDR3 in DNA: TGCGCCAGCAGCCCACAACAGGGCCCCGACTACGAGCAGTACTTC.

A word on this clonotype: This beta chain came through as a stray read in a library set up for alpha chains, and its size says little. This chain joins TRBV18 and TRBJ2-1; D is undetermined. Trimming stripped 3 bases from V and 10 bases from J, with 10 bases between. In germline, CDR1 is KGHSH, CDR2 LQKENI. The CDR3 extends over 12 amino acids. This CDR3 reads CASSPAIGEQFF. CDR3 nucleotides: TGTGCCAGCTCACCTGCTATCGGGGAGCAGTTCTTC. The entire variable domain, with the rest obtained from reference TRBV18 and TRBJ2-1, is as follows: NAGVMQNPRHLVRRRGQEARLRCSPMKGHSHVYWYRQLPEEGLKFMVYLQKENIIDESGMPKERFSAEFPKEGPSILRIQQVVRGDSAAYFCASSPAIGEQFFGPGTRLTVL.

Remarks on this clonotype: With the library built for alpha chains, this beta chain is off target and its frequency is not meaningful. The chain carries TRBV7-7 and TRBJ2-5, with 9 bases fitting TRBD1. The CDR3 runs to 14 residues. J was trimmed by 5 bases and V by 4 bases; bases with no gene match: 5. Germline CDR1 reads SSHAT; CDR2 reads FNYEAQ (reference sequence). CDR3 coding DNA: TGTGCCAGCAGCTCTACAGGGGGCGGGGAGACCCAGTACTTC. This translates into CASSSTGGGETQYF.

There are a few counts of this clonotype. Little can be read into the size of this beta chain, an off-target read in a library designed for alpha chains. This chain's CDR3 is CASSYTTSTDTQYF. The CDR3 bases are TGTGCCAGCAGTTACACGACGAGCACAGATACGCAGTATTTT. This sequence joins TRBV6-6 and TRBJ2-3; D gene unclear. The CDR3 is made up of 14 amino acids. Germline V gene data show CDR1 as MNHNY and CDR2 as SVGAGI (reference sequence). Trimming removed 2 bases at V and 0 bases at J, with 6 bases between.

By sample fraction, this clonotype is medium-sized. A library prepared for alpha chains yielded this beta chain as an off-target read; its size is of little meaning. V is TRBV3-1 and J is TRBJ2-3, with TRBD2 matching 8 bases. V lost 3 bases and J lost 15; bases outside the gene matches: 8. CDR1 is LGHDT and CDR2 is YNNKEL in the germline V gene (reference sequence). This CDR3 contains 12 residues. CDR3 loop: CASSHGGTSFYF. In DNA, the CDR3 is TGTGCCAGCAGCCATGGCGGGACTAGTTTTTATTTT.

For this clonotype: This beta chain was picked up by a library intended for alpha chains and is off target, so its count carries little meaning. V and J are TRBV27 and TRBJ2-1, with 11 bases aligning to TRBD1. The CDR3 runs 15 residues. V was pared by 4 bases and J by 9 bases, with 8 bases of the junction left unmatched. The germline V gene has CDR1 MNHEY and CDR2 SMNVEV (reference sequence). The CDR3 region has the DNA TGTGCCAGCAGTTCTCCGGGACAGGGGGTAGTTGAGCAGTTCTTC. Its protein product is CASSSPGQGVVEQFF.

A word on this clonotype: As an off-target read in a library built for alpha chains, this beta chain has a frequency of little significance. The chain is built from TRBV29-1 and TRBJ2-5, with TRBD1 identical over 8 bases. The trim removed 3 bases at V and 1 base at J, leaving 10 bases unmatched. The CDR3 is made up of 16 amino acids. The germline gives CDR1 SQVTM, CDR2 ANQGSEA. The CDR3: CSVDAPGGTGQETQYF. CDR3 nucleotides: TGCAGCGTTGACGCCCCGGGTGGGACAGGCCAAGAGACCCAGTACTTC.

By share of the sample, this clonotype is medium-sized (0.01 to 0.1%). This beta chain slipped into a library made for alpha chains as a stray read, so its size is not meaningful. V and J are TRBV7-6 and TRBJ2-1, with D possibly matching TRBD1 (6 bases). Germline CDR1 is SGHVS and CDR2 is FNYEAQ. V was pared by 6 bases and J by 0 bases, with 12 bases between. This CDR3 region has 15 residues. CDR3 in amino acids: CASRYTGSSYNEQFF. The CDR3 coding sequence is TGTGCCAGCAGGTACACAGGGAGCTCCTACAATGAGCAGTTCTTC.

Of note for this clonotype: Because this beta chain is a stray read in a library intended to capture alpha chains, its abundance should not be given much weight. J is TRBJ2-3 and V is TRBV4-2; D is perhaps TRBD2 (6 bases). V gave up 3 bases and J gave up 6 bases, with 16 bases separating them. Germline CDR1 LGHNA, CDR2 YNFKEQ. This CDR3 has 15 amino acids. This CDR3 is CASSQDGTFSDTQYF. Written as DNA, the CDR3 is TGTGCCAGCAGCCAGGACGGGACTTTCTCGGATACGCAGTATTTT.

This clonotype was counted a few times. The size of this beta chain means little, since it is a stray read in a library made for alpha chains. The chain recombines TRBV10-1 with TRBJ2-5, with 8 positions matching TRBD2. The CDR3 is 13 residues long. Trimming cost V 6 bases and J 2 bases; bases outside gene matches: 2. CDR1 and CDR2 (germline): WNHNN, SYGVQD (reference sequence). The CDR3 DNA reads as TGCGCCAGCAGCACTAGCGGTCAAGAGACCCAGTACTTC. This gives the protein CASSTSGQETQYF.